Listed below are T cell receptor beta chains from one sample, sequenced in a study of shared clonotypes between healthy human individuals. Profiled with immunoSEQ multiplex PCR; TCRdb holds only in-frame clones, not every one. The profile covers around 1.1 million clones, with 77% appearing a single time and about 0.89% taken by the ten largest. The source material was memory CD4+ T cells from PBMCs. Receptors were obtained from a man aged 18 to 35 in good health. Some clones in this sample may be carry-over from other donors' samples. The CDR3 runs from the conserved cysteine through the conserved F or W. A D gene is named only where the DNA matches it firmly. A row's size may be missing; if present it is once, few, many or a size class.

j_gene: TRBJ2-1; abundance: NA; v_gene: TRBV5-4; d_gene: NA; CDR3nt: TGTGCCAGCAGCAGTAGAGGGGTCACAGCCTACAATGAGCAGTTCTTC; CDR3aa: CASSSRGVTAYNEQFF
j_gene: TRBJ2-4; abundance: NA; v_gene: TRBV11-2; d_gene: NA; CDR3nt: TGTGCCAGCAGCCCCGGAGTCGGAAACATTCAGTACTTC; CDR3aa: CASSPGVGNIQYF
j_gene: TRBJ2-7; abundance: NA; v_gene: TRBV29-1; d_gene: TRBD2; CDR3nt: TGCAGCGTCCGTCGGACTAGCGGAACAGGGGTATACGAGCAGTACTTC; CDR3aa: CSVRRTSGTGVYEQYF
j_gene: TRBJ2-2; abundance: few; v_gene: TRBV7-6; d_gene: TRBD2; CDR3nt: TGTGCCAGCAGCTTACTTCCAATCGGGCTAGCGGGAGTTTGGACCGGGGAGCTGTTTTTT; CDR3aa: CASSLLPIGLAGVWTGELFF
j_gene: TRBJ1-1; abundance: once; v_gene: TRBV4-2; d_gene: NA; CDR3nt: TGTGCCAGCAGCCAGACACAGAACACTGAAGCTTTCTTT; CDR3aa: CASSQTQNTEAFF
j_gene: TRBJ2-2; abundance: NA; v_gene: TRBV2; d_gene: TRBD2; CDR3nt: TGTGCCAGCAGTCCCTCCATAGGGCGGGAGGGTAGCACCGGGGAGCTGTTTTTT; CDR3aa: CASSPSIGREGSTGELFF
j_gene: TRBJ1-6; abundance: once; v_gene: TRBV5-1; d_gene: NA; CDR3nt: TGCGCCAGCAGCACGGAACAGGGCCCGTATTCACCCCTCCACTTT; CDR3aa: CASSTEQGPYSPLHF
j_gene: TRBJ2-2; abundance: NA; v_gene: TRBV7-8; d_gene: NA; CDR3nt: TGTGCCAGCAGCTTAGTTCGCACCGGGGAGCTGTTTTTT; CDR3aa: CASSLVRTGELFF
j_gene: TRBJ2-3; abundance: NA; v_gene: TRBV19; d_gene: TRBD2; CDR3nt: TGTGCCAGTAGTATATCTAGCGGGAGGGCGACAGATACGCAGTATTTT; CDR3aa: CASSISSGRATDTQYF
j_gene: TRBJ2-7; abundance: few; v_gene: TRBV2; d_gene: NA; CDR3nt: TGTGCCAGCAGCATGTACGAAGCCTACGAGCAGTACTTC; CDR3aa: CASSMYEAYEQYF
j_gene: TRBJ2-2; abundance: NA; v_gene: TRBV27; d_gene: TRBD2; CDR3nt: TGTGCCAGCAGTCAGGGACTAGGTGGGGAGCTGTTTTTT; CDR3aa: CASSQGLGGELFF
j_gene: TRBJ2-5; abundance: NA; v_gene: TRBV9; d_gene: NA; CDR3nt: TGTGCCAGCAGCGTAGCTACGGTACAAGAGACCCAGTACTTC; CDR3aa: CASSVATVQETQYF
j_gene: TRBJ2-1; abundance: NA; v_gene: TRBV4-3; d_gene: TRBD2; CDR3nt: TGCGCCAGCAGCCAAGAGCCGGTGACTAGCGAGTTCTTC; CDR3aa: CASSQEPVTSEFF
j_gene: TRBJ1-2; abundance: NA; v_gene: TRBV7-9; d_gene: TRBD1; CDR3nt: TGTGCCAGCAGCCCGTCCTTCGACAGGGGGCATGGCTACACCTTC; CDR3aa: CASSPSFDRGHGYTF
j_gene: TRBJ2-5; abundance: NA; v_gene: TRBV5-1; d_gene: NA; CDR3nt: TGCGCCAGCAGCTTGTTCGGACCCCAAGAGACCCAGTACTTC; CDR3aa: CASSLFGPQETQYF
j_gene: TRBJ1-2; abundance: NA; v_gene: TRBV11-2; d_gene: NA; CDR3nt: TGTGCCAGCAGCTTAAGACAGGTTGATGGCTACACCTTC; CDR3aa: CASSLRQVDGYTF